This T cell receptor beta chain derives from a study of blood T cell repertoires in COVID-19. In the study overall: Donors in the United States, Italy and Spain gave samples during acute or convalescent COVID-19. PBMCs, B-cell-depleted T cells, or T cells were the source of the cDNA or gDNA that made up the material.

As handled by the study authors: Estimation of nucleated cell counts relied on the amplification of reference gene primers. Measured with immunoSEQ multiplex PCR; TCRdb has only the in-frame clones, and not every one. V, J and clone size derive from that table, while D and trimming were established from the DNA sequence. The sample yields 110,000 to 150,000 clones, 80% to 90% seen once. Material: peripheral blood. This receptor was taken from a woman aged 80 or over with acute or convalescent COVID-19.

The CDR3 DNA is TGTGCCAGCAGGAAACAGGGGGCACACACTGAAGCTTTCTTT. Amino acid sequence: CASRKQGAHTEAFF. V usage is TRBV2 and J usage is TRBJ1-1; 9 bases align to TRBD1. Trimming took 6 bases from V and 3 from J; bases not matched to a gene: 5. Germline V CDR1 and CDR2: SNHLY, FYNNEI. The CDR3 spans 14 residues.